Listed here is a single T cell receptor (beta chain). The sample comes from a study of monozygotic twins with inflammatory bowel disease. One entry per CDR3 protein, without DNA, is what TCRdb gives after re-calling the 5' RACE reads. The sample includes approximately 330,000 distinct CDR3 sequences. The source is a human donor with ulcerative colitis or Crohn's disease, or a healthy co-twin of an affected twin (not recorded which). Sequences were obtained from blood.

CDR3 residues: CSARDTSYEQYF. The rearrangement joins TRBV20-1 to TRBJ2-7; as DNA is missing, the TRBD1 call by TCRdb cannot be tested. Germline CDR1 is DFQATT and CDR2 is SNEGSKA (reference sequence). The CDR3 covers 12 residues.